This T cell receptor beta chain is from a study of CD8 T cell repertoires and HIV-1 epitope variants. Study details: T cells were stimulated with Twenty-five Gag and Nef peptides separately.

Germline-derived CDR1 and CDR2 are GTSNPN and SVGIG (reference sequence). The CDR3 is 12 residues long. Between the trimmed V and J ends, which lost 0 bases and 2 bases, there was a span of 4 bases. Assay used: immunoSEQ multiplex PCR; TCRdb lists only in-frame clones, some missing. The repertoire holds 95,000 or so clones, over 70% seen once, with about 26% in the top ten. The source is a male donor with HIV. The sequenced sample was uncultured baseline CD8+ T cells from peripheral blood mononuclear cells (PBMCs). The J gene is TRBJ1-1, the V gene TRBV30; the D is unclear. The DNA of the CDR3 is TGTGCCTGGAGTGTACGAAACACTGAAGCTTTCTTT. Its protein is CAWSVRNTEAFF.